The rows below give T cell receptor beta chains drawn from one sample of a study of cytomegalovirus exposure and HLA in healthy donors. Assay used: immunoSEQ multiplex PCR; TCRdb lists only in-frame clones, some missing. The data contain about 180,000 clones, less than 90% of them seen just once; the ten biggest clones take up about 1.3%. Sequencing was done on a sample of PBMCs. The receptors originated from a girl aged 10 to 17 in good health and CMV-seropositive. The CDR3 runs from the conserved cysteine through the conserved F or W. The order of the fields is J gene, V gene, CDR3 protein.

J gene: TRBJ1-1; V gene: TRBV10-1; CDR3 protein: CASSETPHARLNTEAFF
J gene: TRBJ1-4; V gene: TRBV4-1; CDR3 protein: CASSKTGRNEKLFF
J gene: TRBJ2-5; V gene: TRBV5-1; CDR3 protein: CASSPRRDQETQYF
J gene: TRBJ1-2; V gene: TRBV18; CDR3 protein: CASSILPGDGYTF
J gene: TRBJ2-5; V gene: TRBV6-1; CDR3 protein: CASSEDRGPETQYF
J gene: TRBJ1-5; V gene: TRBV6-1; CDR3 protein: CASSVFRYSNQPQHF
J gene: TRBJ1-2; V gene: TRBV29-1; CDR3 protein: CSVRGRYGYTF
J gene: TRBJ2-5; V gene: TRBV6-1; CDR3 protein: CASSSGQGGETQYF
J gene: TRBJ2-3; V gene: TRBV9; CDR3 protein: CASSAHRAISTDTQYF
J gene: TRBJ2-1; V gene: TRBV6-5; CDR3 protein: CASSYRPGLAVSEQFF
J gene: TRBJ1-5; V gene: TRBV18; CDR3 protein: CASSPTGKDQPQHF
J gene: TRBJ1-6; V gene: TRBV5-1; CDR3 protein: CASSAGQAGNSPLHF
J gene: TRBJ1-4; V gene: TRBV7-2; CDR3 protein: CASSPYRGPTNEKLFF
J gene: TRBJ2-3; V gene: TRBV25-1; CDR3 protein: CASSLTSGKDTQYF
J gene: TRBJ1-4; V gene: TRBV6-5; CDR3 protein: CASSYSTGNEKLFF
J gene: TRBJ1-1; V gene: TRBV6-6; CDR3 protein: CASSYGQGNTEAFF
J gene: TRBJ1-3; V gene: TRBV6-1; CDR3 protein: CASSESGLGTIYF
J gene: TRBJ1-1; V gene: TRBV6-4; CDR3 protein: CASSDSIGLGTEAFF
J gene: TRBJ1-1; V gene: TRBV4-3; CDR3 protein: CASSQDWGPTEAFF
J gene: TRBJ2-1; V gene: TRBV6-1; CDR3 protein: CASVGTSDHNEQFF
J gene: TRBJ1-1; V gene: TRBV6-1; CDR3 protein: CASTPTRDTFTEAFF
J gene: TRBJ2-5; V gene: TRBV6-5; CDR3 protein: CASSYFGLDGETQYF
J gene: TRBJ2-3; V gene: TRBV6-6; CDR3 protein: CASRTSDTDTQYF
J gene: TRBJ2-7; V gene: TRBV6-5; CDR3 protein: CASRPTSKGTYEQYF
J gene: TRBJ1-1; V gene: TRBV29-1; CDR3 protein: CSVDKRGSPPVNTEAFF
J gene: TRBJ1-2; V gene: TRBV2; CDR3 protein: CASSRNREGDTF
J gene: .; V gene: TRBV6-1; CDR3 protein: CASSDKWYEQYF
J gene: TRBJ2-7; V gene: TRBV5-1; CDR3 protein: CASTRGGQGAYEQYF
J gene: TRBJ2-3; V gene: TRBV4-3; CDR3 protein: CASKRLAESTDTQYF
J gene: TRBJ1-1; V gene: TRBV19; CDR3 protein: CASSISGIRTEAFF
J gene: TRBJ1-2; V gene: TRBV27; CDR3 protein: CASSLPQGLPYGYTF
J gene: TRBJ2-7; V gene: TRBV7-6; CDR3 protein: CASSSWDRAAYEQYF
J gene: TRBJ2-7; V gene: TRBV4-1; CDR3 protein: CASSQISGRVGDEQYF
J gene: TRBJ2-1; V gene: TRBV5-6; CDR3 protein: CASSLLSGSDEQFF
J gene: TRBJ1-4; V gene: TRBV6-1; CDR3 protein: CASRLTGGNEKLFF
J gene: TRBJ2-2; V gene: TRBV6-4; CDR3 protein: CASILIRAQPTLNTGELFF
J gene: TRBJ2-4; V gene: TRBV30; CDR3 protein: CAWGDRGGNIQYF
J gene: TRBJ1-1; V gene: TRBV7-9; CDR3 protein: CASSTRSQGHRMNTEAFF
J gene: TRBJ1-2; V gene: TRBV10-3; CDR3 protein: CAISESQGGYGYTF
J gene: TRBJ2-7; V gene: TRBV18; CDR3 protein: CASSPGLAGAYEQYF
J gene: TRBJ2-2; V gene: TRBV7-7; CDR3 protein: CASSPGLAAGELFF
J gene: TRBJ1-5; V gene: TRBV2; CDR3 protein: CASSAGQGINSNQPQHF